A single sample gave rise to the 3 T cell receptor beta chains below, sequenced in a study of blood T cells in healthy people across ages. Sample-barcoded 5' priming and a J-beta primer mix drove a second PCR of about 7 to 12 cycles. TCRdb re-analysed the 5' RACE reads in MiXCR, keeping a single row per CDR3 protein. In the table there are about 1.6 million distinct CDR3 sequences, 30% to 40% of which are singletons. The specimen was blood. These receptors were collected from a woman in her thirties in good health.

In this sample, this clonotype turned up a few times. The gene calls are TRBV15 and TRBJ2-7; 9 nucleotides match TRBD1. V gave up 3 bases and J gave up 2 bases; unmatched junction bases: 11. CDR1 is LNHNV and CDR2 is YYDKDF in the germline V gene (reference sequence). The CDR3 has 17 residues. The CDR3 here is CATSSAPPGTGTYEQYF. The CDR3 coding sequence is TGTGCCACCAGCAGTGCCCCCCCCGGGACAGGGACCTACGAGCAGTACTTC.

This clonotype was counted only a few times. The chain carries TRBV4-1 and TRBJ1-2, with D unresolved. CDR3 size: 16 residues. V lost 2 bases, J lost 7 bases, and 20 bases lay in between. Germline-derived CDR1 and CDR2 are MGHRA and YSYEKL. The CDR3 DNA reads TGCGCCAGCAGCCAACCAACGTCGGGGTTGGCGGGTGGCTACACCTTC. Amino acid sequence: CASSQPTSGLAGGYTF.

This chain uses TRBV20-1 with TRBJ2-1, with 8 bases identical to TRBD2. The CDR3 spans 12 residues. The germline V gene encodes CDR1 DFQATT and CDR2 SNEGSKA (reference sequence). The V segment lost 6 bases and the J segment 8 bases; nucleotides outside the gene matches: 6. Here the CDR3 reads CSAPGLVDEQFF. The DNA of the CDR3 is TGCAGTGCCCCGGGACTAGTCGATGAGCAGTTCTTC.